The present entry profiles one T cell receptor beta chain with its context. The protocol was immunoSEQ multiplex PCR, while the TCRdb copy is restricted to in-frame clones and leaves out a portion. Among around 250,000 clones, around 84% were seen once, and the ten largest hold 1.5% to 1.7%. Per germline, CDR1 MNHEY and CDR2 SVGEGT. The CDR3 runs to 14 residues. V lost 4 bases and J 6 bases, leaving 13 bases between the germline ends. The data are from a study of blood T cell repertoires in COVID-19. Overall study context: T cells, B-cell-depleted T cells, or PBMCs provided the cDNA or gDNA that served as material.

Specimen: peripheral blood. The clonotype originates from a woman aged 40 to 50 who had recovered from COVID-19. The rearrangement joins TRBV6-2 or TRBV6-3 to TRBJ1-5; D might be TRBD1 (6 bases). The CDR3 here is CASSFGGLSQPQHF. The CDR3 bases are TGTGCCAGCAGTTTTGGGGGCCTGAGTCAGCCCCAGCATTTT.